The rows below give T cell receptor beta chains drawn from one sample of a study of human T cells and chemical hapten exposure. MiXCR, run by TCRdb on the RACE reads, gives a single entry per CDR3 protein. The sample has 240,000 or so distinct CDR3 sequences; 7% to 10% are singletons. The specimen comprised whole blood, sampled in connection with sensitization to the hapten diphenylcyclopropenone (DPC). These receptors originate from a woman aged 40 to 55 with alopecia areata. Some clones in this sample may be carry-over from other donors' samples. The CDR3 runs from the conserved cysteine through the conserved F or W. A D gene is named only where the DNA matches it firmly. A row's size may be missing; if present it is once, few, many or a size class.

J gene: TRBJ2-5
clone size: many
D gene: TRBD2
V gene: TRBV28
CDR3 protein: CASRRRQISSGLRDETQYF
CDR3 DNA: TGTGCCAGCAGACGAAGACAGATTTCTAGCGGGTTGCGTGATGAGACCCAGTACTTC

J gene: TRBJ1-1
clone size: NA
D gene: NA
V gene: TRBV18
CDR3 protein: CASSPDGYEAFF
CDR3 DNA: TGTGCCAGCTCACCGGACGGGTATGAAGCTTTCTTT

J gene: TRBJ1-3
clone size: NA
D gene: NA
V gene: TRBV10-3
CDR3 protein: CAISSDTSSGNTIYF
CDR3 DNA: TGTGCCATCAGTTCCGACACCAGCTCTGGAAACACCATATATTTT

J gene: TRBJ1-5
clone size: few
D gene: NA
V gene: TRBV12-3/TRBV12-4
CDR3 protein: CASSSGQPQHF
CDR3 DNA: TGTGCCAGCAGTTCAGGGCAGCCCCAGCATTTT

J gene: TRBJ1-1
clone size: few
D gene: NA
V gene: TRBV7-3
CDR3 protein: CASSLTRDPNTEAFF
CDR3 DNA: TGTGCCAGCAGCTTAACCCGGGACCCCAACACTGAAGCTTTCTTT

J gene: TRBJ2-3
clone size: NA
D gene: TRBD2
V gene: TRBV11-2
CDR3 protein: CASSFTSGGTDTQYF
CDR3 DNA: TGTGCCAGCAGCTTCACTAGCGGGGGCACAGATACGCAGTATTTT

J gene: TRBJ2-1
clone size: few
D gene: TRBD2
V gene: TRBV9
CDR3 protein: CASSEGGLESSEQFF
CDR3 DNA: TGTGCCAGCAGCGAGGGGGGACTAGAGTCTTCTGAGCAGTTCTTC

J gene: TRBJ2-7
clone size: few
D gene: TRBD1
V gene: TRBV6-5
CDR3 protein: CASSWARTGAYEQYF
CDR3 DNA: TGTGCCAGCAGTTGGGCCCGGACAGGGGCCTACGAGCAGTACTTC

J gene: TRBJ2-7
clone size: NA
D gene: TRBD1
V gene: TRBV20-1
CDR3 protein: CSAKPTGGEQYF
CDR3 DNA: TGCAGTGCTAAACCGACAGGGGGCGAGCAGTACTTC

J gene: TRBJ2-5
clone size: NA
D gene: NA
V gene: TRBV29-1
CDR3 protein: CSVEDYGGKTQYF
CDR3 DNA: TGCAGCGTTGAAGATTACGGAGGGAAGACCCAGTACTTC

J gene: TRBJ2-5
clone size: many
D gene: TRBD1
V gene: TRBV29-1
CDR3 protein: CSVRGPPETQYF
CDR3 DNA: TGCAGCGTCAGGGGGCCCCCAGAGACCCAGTACTTC

J gene: TRBJ1-6
clone size: few
D gene: NA
V gene: TRBV9
CDR3 protein: CASSVGNRANSPLHF
CDR3 DNA: TGTGCCAGCAGCGTAGGGAACAGGGCAAATTCACCCCTCCACTTT

J gene: TRBJ1-5
clone size: few
D gene: TRBD1
V gene: TRBV7-2
CDR3 protein: CASSALPGTGSVWPQHF
CDR3 DNA: TGTGCCAGCAGCGCACTCCCTGGGACAGGGTCTGTTTGGCCCCAGCATTTT

J gene: TRBJ2-2
clone size: NA
D gene: NA
V gene: TRBV5-6
CDR3 protein: CASSFAPSGTGELFF
CDR3 DNA: TGTGCCAGCAGCTTCGCGCCATCGGGCACCGGGGAGCTGTTTTTT

J gene: TRBJ1-3
clone size: NA
D gene: TRBD1
V gene: TRBV20-1
CDR3 protein: CSAKGQEAYTIYF
CDR3 DNA: TGCAGTGCAAAGGGACAGGAGGCCTACACCATATATTTT

J gene: TRBJ2-3
clone size: few
D gene: TRBD2
V gene: TRBV28
CDR3 protein: CASSPSAAGGRRVDTQYF
CDR3 DNA: TGTGCCAGCAGTCCCTCAGCGGCGGGAGGGCGAAGGGTAGATACGCAGTATTTT

J gene: TRBJ2-5
clone size: NA
D gene: TRBD2
V gene: TRBV4-3
CDR3 protein: CASSQSGGPWETQYF
CDR3 DNA: TGCGCCAGCAGCCAGTCGGGAGGGCCGTGGGAGACCCAGTACTTC

J gene: TRBJ1-2
clone size: NA
D gene: NA
V gene: TRBV10-3
CDR3 protein: CAISDGADNYGYTF
CDR3 DNA: TGTGCCATCAGTGACGGGGCAGACAACTATGGCTACACCTTC

J gene: TRBJ1-4
clone size: many
D gene: NA
V gene: TRBV28
CDR3 protein: CASRLSGGRNEKLFF
CDR3 DNA: TGTGCCAGCAGATTATCGGGGGGGCGGAATGAAAAACTGTTTTTT

J gene: TRBJ1-4
clone size: NA
D gene: NA
V gene: TRBV10-3
CDR3 protein: CAISRGGGEKLFF
CDR3 DNA: TGTGCCATCAGTCGGGGCGGCGGTGAAAAACTGTTTTTT

J gene: TRBJ1-1
clone size: NA
D gene: NA
V gene: TRBV7-9
CDR3 protein: CASSLGRRVGHTEAFF
CDR3 DNA: TGTGCCAGCAGCTTAGGGCGAAGAGTGGGTCACACTGAAGCTTTCTTT

J gene: TRBJ2-4
clone size: NA
D gene: NA
V gene: TRBV28
CDR3 protein: CASSFGLGGYAKNIQYF
CDR3 DNA: TGTGCCAGCAGTTTTGGACTAGGGGGATATGCCAAAAACATTCAGTACTTC

J gene: TRBJ2-7
clone size: NA
D gene: NA
V gene: TRBV7-8
CDR3 protein: CASQELGSYEQYF
CDR3 DNA: TGTGCCAGCCAGGAATTGGGGTCCTACGAGCAGTACTTC

J gene: TRBJ2-1
clone size: many
D gene: NA
V gene: TRBV4-3
CDR3 protein: CASSQDRQSSYNEQFF
CDR3 DNA: TGCGCCAGCAGCCAAGATCGACAGAGCTCCTACAATGAGCAGTTCTTC

J gene: TRBJ2-3
clone size: NA
D gene: NA
V gene: TRBV5-1
CDR3 protein: CASGTPADTQYF
CDR3 DNA: TGCGCCAGCGGTACTCCGGCAGATACGCAGTATTTT

J gene: TRBJ2-7
clone size: few
D gene: NA
V gene: TRBV10-3
CDR3 protein: CAISETDFYEQYF
CDR3 DNA: TGTGCCATCAGTGAGACGGACTTCTACGAGCAGTACTTC

J gene: TRBJ1-2
clone size: NA
D gene: NA
V gene: TRBV3-1
CDR3 protein: CASSQGTAIYGYTF
CDR3 DNA: TGTGCCAGCAGCCAAGGGACAGCTATCTATGGCTACACCTTC